Below, 5 T cell receptor beta chains from the same sample are listed, as sequenced in a study of cytomegalovirus exposure and HLA in healthy donors (dated by TCRdb to the late 2010s). Receptor amplification or capture employed the immunoSEQ multiplex PCR assay. A mixture of 60 forward primers for TCR Vbeta segments and 13 reverse primers for TCR Jbeta segments was used in the multiplex PCR. Imported from immuneACCESS, the table was reduced by TCRdb to in-frame sequences with V and J called. These copies leave out some clones; in studies compared against another copy, an unresolved V gene accounts for under half, and the cause of the remainder is not known. Present in this sample are approximately 130,000 clones, approximately 72% of which were seen just once. The top ten clones comprise around 8.5% of the sample. Sequenced: PBMCs. Receptors were obtained from a woman between 45 and 60 years old in good health and CMV-seropositive.

The rearrangement links TRBV20-1 to TRBJ1-6; D call uncertain. CDR3 length: 11 residues. The germline CDR1 and CDR2 sequences are DFQATT and SNEGSKA (reference sequence). V was cut by 2 bases and J by 7 bases, with 3 bases left in between. The CDR3 DNA is TGCAGTGCTAGACTCAATTCACCCCTCCACTTT. Its protein is CSARLNSPLHF.

In its sample, this clone was seen a few times. The V and J genes are TRBV27 and TRBJ1-1; 11 positions match TRBD1. J gave up 10 bases and V 6 bases, and 16 bases lay outside the gene matches. This CDR3 is 16 amino acids long. Germline values: CDR1 MNHEY, CDR2 SMNVEV (reference sequence). This chain's CDR3 is CASRRDRGSHPSPAFF. The CDR3 DNA reads as TGTGCCAGCAGGCGGGACAGGGGGTCCCACCCTTCCCCAGCTTTCTTT.

The chain uses TRBV6-6 and TRBJ1-5; a possible D gene is TRBD1 (5 bases). V was trimmed by 2 bases and J by 0 bases, leaving 11 bases between them. The CDR3 has 16 residues. CDR1 is MNHNY, CDR2 SVGAGI, per germline (reference sequence). In nucleotides, the CDR3 is TGTGCCAGCAGTTACCCGACAGCGATTAGCAATCAGCCCCAGCATTTT. Encoded protein: CASSYPTAISNQPQHF.

CDR3 in amino acids: CASSPGLGNQPQHF. DNA of the CDR3: TGTGCCAGCAGTCCAGGGTTAGGAAATCAGCCCCAGCATTTT. V and J are TRBV11-2 and TRBJ1-5; D might be TRBD1 (5 bases). V dropped 6 bases and J dropped 4 bases, with 13 bases sitting between them. This CDR3 is 14 amino acids long. Germline CDR1 SGHAT, CDR2 FQNNGV.

The J gene is TRBJ2-3, the V gene TRBV9; D perhaps matches TRBD2 (6 bases). The CDR3 is 15 residues long. Trimming shortened V by 3 bases and J by 0 bases, and 11 bases separated the two germline ends. Germline V gene sequence: CDR1 SGDLS, CDR2 YYNGEE. The CDR3 DNA is TGTGCCAGCAGCGCTAGCGCCTCTAGCACAGATACGCAGTATTTT. Protein sequence: CASSASASSTDTQYF. The full variable domain, in which reference TRBV9 and TRBJ2-3 provide the parts outside the CDR3, is DSGVTQTPKHLITATGQRVTLRCSPRSGDLSVYWYQQSLDQGLQFLIQYYNGEERAKGNILERFSAQQFPDLHSELNLSSLELGDSALYFCASSASASSTDTQYFGPGTRLTVL.